The entry below gives a single TCR beta chain sequence along with its context. Its specificity is not known. Researchers ran the PCR with 60 Vbeta and 13 Jbeta primers. The repertoire was sequenced with immunoSEQ multiplex PCR; TCRdb's copy has only in-frame clones and lacks some. The table shows 100,000 to 150,000 clones, with almost 85% occurring only once. This sample was taken from a study of cytomegalovirus exposure and HLA in healthy donors. Study context: The roughly 100 million unique TCR beta sequences, from about 190 million T cells, were found by an earlier analysis.

Deletions cut 0 bases from V and 5 bases from J, with 4 bases between. This CDR3 has 12 amino acids. Germline V gene sequence: CDR1 SGHDT, CDR2 YYEEEE. General study findings and limits: Presence/absence results assume similar sequencing depth per donor, which may not hold. Earlier analysis yielded a pattern in which most TCR beta V segments were productive about 90% or about 30% of the time.

This TCR was sampled from a boy aged 2 to 10 in good health and CMV-seronegative. Material for sequencing was PBMCs. V gene TRBV5-6 combines with J gene TRBJ2-3; unclear D gene. CDR3 nucleotide sequence: TGTGCCAGCAGCTTGGTAGAAGATACGCAGTATTTT. This translates into CASSLVEDTQYF.